Detailed here is one T cell receptor beta chain. Trimming took 7 bases from V and 9 from J; bases not matched to a gene: 16. Germline CDR1 reads SGHTA; CDR2 reads FQGNSA. This CDR3 spans 17 amino acids. TCRdb's table, derived via immunoSEQ multiplex PCR, lists solely in-frame clones and lacks some. This table has about 160,000 clones, over 70% appearing once. The sample is drawn from a study of blood T cell repertoires in COVID-19. Looking at the study overall: Nucleic acid was either cDNA or gDNA, and it came from T cells, B-cell-depleted T cells, or PBMCs.

The chain joins TRBV7-2 to TRBJ2-1, with 12 nucleotides matching TRBD1. The clonotype comes from a woman older than 75 with active or convalescent COVID-19. The source material was peripheral blood. CDR3 loop: CASTSGFTGTGGGEQFF. The CDR3 DNA sequence: TGTGCCAGCACCTCGGGTTTCACCGGGACAGGGGGCGGTGAGCAGTTCTTC.